This TCR beta chain derives from a study of blood T cells in healthy people across ages. Then a second PCR, running roughly 7 to 11 cycles, was carried out with a sample-barcoded 5' primer and a J-beta primer mix. TCRdb analysed the 5' RACE reads with MiXCR anew, one entry per CDR3 protein. The table has around 1.5 million distinct CDR3 sequences, almost 35% seen once. In germline, CDR1 is SGHVS, CDR2 FQNEAQ. This CDR3 has 16 amino acids. V lost 0 bases to trimming and J lost 4 bases; unmatched junction nucleotides: 5. V gene TRBV7-8 combines with J gene TRBJ2-5; 10 bases are shared with TRBD2. Sequenced sample: blood. The TCR comes from a woman aged 25 to 45 in good health. Here the CDR3 reads CASSLAVSGRPETQYF. CDR3 in DNA: TGTGCCAGCAGCTTAGCGGTTAGCGGGAGGCCAGAGACCCAGTACTTC.